This T cell receptor (beta chain) was sequenced during a study of prognosis after radiotherapy for stage I lung cancer. Study-wide context: In total, roughly 13 men and over five women took part as patients, aged roughly 50 to 84 with a median of 74.5 years. Findings and limits, study-wide: With medians of roughly 9,900 versus 7,200, unique TCR clone counts fell after stereotactic body radiation therapy.

The TCR beta CDR3 region was amplified from genomic DNA, with two rounds of multiplex PCR being used for the amplification. Round one of PCR was performed, and it used primers specific to each TRBV and TRBJ gene. Each CDR3 protein gets one entry after TCRdb re-called the multiplex PCR reads with MiXCR. The sample lists roughly 30,000 distinct CDR3 sequences, 40% to 60% occurring once. Germline assignment: CDR1 MDHEN and CDR2 SYDVKM. The CDR3 loop spans 15 amino acids. In regard to this clonotype: Its antigen is undetermined. A far larger clone is one nucleotide away, so this likely arose from a read error.

The clonotype was recovered from a donor of 50 years or more with non-small cell lung cancer. The sample was PBMCs, taken before or after stereotactic body radiation therapy (not recorded which). This chain joins TRBV28 and TRBJ2-7; tentatively, D is TRBD1 or TRBD2 (6 bases each). The DNA end favors TRBJ2-3, so the J call may be wrong. This CDR3 reads CASTGGGGSPYTQYF. DNA for the CDR3: TGTGCCAGCACTGGAGGGGGAGGTAGCCCGTATACGCAGTATTTT.